This T cell receptor beta chain was captured in a study of cytomegalovirus exposure and HLA in healthy donors. Concerning this clone itself: What it binds is unknown.

The PCR made use of 60 Vbeta and 13 Jbeta primers. The method was immunoSEQ multiplex PCR; TCRdb's version includes in-frame clones alone and lacks a portion of them. The sample yields about 140,000 clones, 75% seen once. General study points: Follow-up analysis later connected one missense variant in DCLRE1C with trimming of TCR beta V- and J-genes. An observed cluster of highly shared sequence variants was recorded as a likely sequencing artifact. Most TCR sequences were seen very rarely across donors, but some public TCRs occurred in many.

The length of the CDR3 is 16 residues. V was pared by 4 bases and J by 6 bases, with 10 bases of the junction left unmatched. CDR1 and CDR2 (germline): SGHDN, FVKESK. This TCR was recovered from a man aged 35-49 years in good health and CMV-seronegative. The sequenced sample consisted of PBMCs. The chain joins TRBV14 to TRBJ2-1; TRBD2 aligns across 9 bases. CDR3 region: CASSPLAGGAVNEQFF. The CDR3 DNA reads TGTGCCAGCAGCCCCTTGGCGGGGGGGGCTGTCAATGAGCAGTTCTTC.